This T cell receptor (beta chain) was sequenced for a study of T-cell memory formation after mild COVID-19. CDR1 is SGHRS and CDR2 is YFSETQ in the germline V gene. V gave up 4 bases and J gave up 5 bases, with 5 bases separating them. CDR3 length: 11 residues. This clonotype was recorded a few times. Antigen specificity is unknown. A single record per CDR3 protein comes from TCRdb applying MiXCR to the 5' RACE reads. The sample consists of under 300,000 distinct CDR3 sequences, roughly 18% of them appearing once. Study-wide findings and caveats: For second-wave clones that peaked at day 37, SARS-CoV-2 specificity went unverified.

The rearrangement links TRBV5-1 to TRBJ2-3; D gene unclear. Sequenced material: PBMCs or a T cell subset sorted from them (not recorded which). The source of this sequence is a man aged 18 to 30 who had mild COVID-19 (a few samples of this study predate the infection). Cell type and time point are not known. This chain's CDR3 is CASSERDTQYF. DNA for the CDR3: TGCGCCAGCAGCGAGCGAGATACGCAGTATTTT.